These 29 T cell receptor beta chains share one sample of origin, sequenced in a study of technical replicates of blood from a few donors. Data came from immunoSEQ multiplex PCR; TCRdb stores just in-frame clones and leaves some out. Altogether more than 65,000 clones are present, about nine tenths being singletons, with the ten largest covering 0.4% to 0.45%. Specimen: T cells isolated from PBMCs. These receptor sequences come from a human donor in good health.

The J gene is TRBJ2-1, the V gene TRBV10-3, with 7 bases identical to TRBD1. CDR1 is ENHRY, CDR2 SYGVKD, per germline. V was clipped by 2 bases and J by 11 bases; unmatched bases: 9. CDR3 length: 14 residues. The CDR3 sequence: CAISELDRNGKQFF. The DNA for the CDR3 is TGTGCCATCAGTGAGCTGGACAGGAACGGGAAGCAGTTCTTC.

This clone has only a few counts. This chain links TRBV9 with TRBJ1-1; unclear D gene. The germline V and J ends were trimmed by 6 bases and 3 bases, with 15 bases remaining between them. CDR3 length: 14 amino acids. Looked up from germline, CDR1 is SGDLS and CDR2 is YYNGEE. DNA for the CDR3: TGTGCCAGCACCGATGTCTGGGGAGACACTGAAGCTTTCTTT. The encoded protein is CASTDVWGDTEAFF.

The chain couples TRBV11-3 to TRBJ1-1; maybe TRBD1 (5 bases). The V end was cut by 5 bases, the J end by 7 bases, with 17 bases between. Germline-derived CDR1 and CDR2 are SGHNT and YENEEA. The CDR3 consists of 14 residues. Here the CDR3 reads CASSQPDKPFEAFF. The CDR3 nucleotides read TGTGCCAGCAGCCAACCGGACAAGCCCTTTGAAGCTTTCTTT.

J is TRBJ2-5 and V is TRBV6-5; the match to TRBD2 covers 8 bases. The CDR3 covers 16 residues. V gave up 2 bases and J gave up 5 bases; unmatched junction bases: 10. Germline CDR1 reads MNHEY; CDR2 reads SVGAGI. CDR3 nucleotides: TGTGCCAGCAGTTACAGTTCGCTAGCGGGCCTGGAGACCCAGTACTTC. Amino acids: CASSYSSLAGLETQYF.

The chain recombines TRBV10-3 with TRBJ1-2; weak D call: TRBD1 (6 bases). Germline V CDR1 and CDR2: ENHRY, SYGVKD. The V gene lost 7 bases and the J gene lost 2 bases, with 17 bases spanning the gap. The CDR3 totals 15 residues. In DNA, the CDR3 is TGTGCCATCACCGGAGTTATGGGGGCGAACTATGGCTACACCTTC. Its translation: CAITGVMGANYGYTF.

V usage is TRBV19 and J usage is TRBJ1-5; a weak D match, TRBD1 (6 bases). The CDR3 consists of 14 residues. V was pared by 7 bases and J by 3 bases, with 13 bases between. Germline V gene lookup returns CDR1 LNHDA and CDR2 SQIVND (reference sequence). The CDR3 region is CASTWDTNNQPQHF. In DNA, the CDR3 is TGTGCCAGTACGTGGGACACTAACAATCAGCCCCAGCATTTT.

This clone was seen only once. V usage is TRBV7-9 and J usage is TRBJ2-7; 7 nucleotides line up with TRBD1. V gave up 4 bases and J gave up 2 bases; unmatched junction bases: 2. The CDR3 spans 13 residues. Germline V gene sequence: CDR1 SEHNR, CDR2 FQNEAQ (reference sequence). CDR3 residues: CASSWGQTYEQYF. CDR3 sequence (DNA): TGTGCCAGCAGCTGGGGACAGACCTACGAGCAGTACTTC. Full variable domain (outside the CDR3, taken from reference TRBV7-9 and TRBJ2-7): DTGVSQNPRHKITKRGQNVTFRCDPISEHNRLYWYRQTLGQGPEFLTYFQNEAQLEKSRLLSDRFSAERPKGSFSTLEIQRTEQGDSAMYLCASSWGQTYEQYFGPGTRLTVT.

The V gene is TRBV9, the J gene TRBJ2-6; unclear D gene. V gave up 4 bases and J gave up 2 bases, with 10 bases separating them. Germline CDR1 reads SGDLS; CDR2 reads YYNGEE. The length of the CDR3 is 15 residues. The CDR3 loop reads CASSSKLTGANVLTF. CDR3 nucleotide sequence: TGTGCCAGCAGCTCCAAACTGACTGGGGCCAACGTCCTGACTTTC. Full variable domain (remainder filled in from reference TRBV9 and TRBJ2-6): DSGVTQTPKHLITATGQRVTLRCSPRSGDLSVYWYQQSLDQGLQFLIQYYNGEERAKGNILERFSAQQFPDLHSELNLSSLELGDSALYFCASSSKLTGANVLTFGAGSRLTVL.

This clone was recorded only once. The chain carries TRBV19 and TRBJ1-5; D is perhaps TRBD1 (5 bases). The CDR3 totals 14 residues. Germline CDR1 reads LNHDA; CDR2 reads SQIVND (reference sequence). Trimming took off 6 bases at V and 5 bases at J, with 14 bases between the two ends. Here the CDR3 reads CASRAGTMDQPQHF. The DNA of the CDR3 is TGTGCCAGTAGGGCGGGGACCATGGATCAGCCCCAGCATTTT.

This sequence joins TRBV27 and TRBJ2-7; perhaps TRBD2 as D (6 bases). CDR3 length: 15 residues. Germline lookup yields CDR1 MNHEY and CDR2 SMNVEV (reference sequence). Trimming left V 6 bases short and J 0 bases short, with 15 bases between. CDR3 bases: TGTGCCAGCAGCATCTCTATAGCGGCCTCCTACGAGCAGTACTTC. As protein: CASSISIAASYEQYF.

Here the CDR3 DNA reads TGTGCCAGCAGTGAGAACAGGGAGGGTGAGCAGTTCTTC. Translated, it gives CASSENREGEQFF. The genes are TRBV6-5 and TRBJ2-1; D is perhaps TRBD2 (7 bases). The CDR3 is 13 amino acids. The V end lost 5 bases, the J end lost 9 bases, and 14 bases lay between the germline ends. From germline, CDR1 is MNHEY and CDR2 SVGAGI.

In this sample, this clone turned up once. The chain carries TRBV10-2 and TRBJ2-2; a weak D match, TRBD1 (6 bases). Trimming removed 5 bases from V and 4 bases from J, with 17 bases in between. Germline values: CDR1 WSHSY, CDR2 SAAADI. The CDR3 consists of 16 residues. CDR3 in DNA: TGCGCCAGCAGTCGGCGAACACAGGGTGTCACCGGGGAGCTGTTTTTT. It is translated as CASSRRTQGVTGELFF.

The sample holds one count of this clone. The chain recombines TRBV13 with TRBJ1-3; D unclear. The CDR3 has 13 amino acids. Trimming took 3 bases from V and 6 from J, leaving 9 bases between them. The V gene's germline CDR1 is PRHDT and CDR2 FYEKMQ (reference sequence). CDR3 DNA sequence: TGTGCCAGCAGCTTCCGGGTTGAAAACACCATATATTTT. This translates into CASSFRVENTIYF.

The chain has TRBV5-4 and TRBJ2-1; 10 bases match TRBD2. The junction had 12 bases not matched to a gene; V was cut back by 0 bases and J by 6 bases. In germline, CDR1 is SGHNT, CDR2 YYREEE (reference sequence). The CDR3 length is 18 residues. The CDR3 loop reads CASSLGGQHSGRFNEQFF. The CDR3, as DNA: TGTGCCAGCAGCTTGGGGGGGCAGCATAGCGGGAGGTTCAATGAGCAGTTCTTC.

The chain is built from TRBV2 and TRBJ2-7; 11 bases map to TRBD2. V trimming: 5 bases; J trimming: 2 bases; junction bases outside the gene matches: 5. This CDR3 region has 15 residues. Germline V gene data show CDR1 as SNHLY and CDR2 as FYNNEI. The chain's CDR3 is CASSFSGRVAYEQYF. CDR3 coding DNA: TGTGCCAGCAGTTTTAGCGGGAGGGTGGCCTACGAGCAGTACTTC.

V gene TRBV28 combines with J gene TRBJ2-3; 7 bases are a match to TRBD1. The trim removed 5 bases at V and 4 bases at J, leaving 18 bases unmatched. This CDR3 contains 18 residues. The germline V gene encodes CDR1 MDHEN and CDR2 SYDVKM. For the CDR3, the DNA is TGTGCCAGCAGTCACCTACCCTTAGGGGGCGGATCCCCAGATACGCAGTATTTT. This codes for CASSHLPLGGGSPDTQYF. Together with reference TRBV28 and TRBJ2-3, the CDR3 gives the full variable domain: DVKVTQSSRYLVKRTGEKVFLECVQDMDHENMFWYRQDPGLGLRLIYFSYDVKMKEKGDIPEGYSVSREKKERFSLILESASTNQTSMYLCASSHLPLGGGSPDTQYFGPGTRLTVL.

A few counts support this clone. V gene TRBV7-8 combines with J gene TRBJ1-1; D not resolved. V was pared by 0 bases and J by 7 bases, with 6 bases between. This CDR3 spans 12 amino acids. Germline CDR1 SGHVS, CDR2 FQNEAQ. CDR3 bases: TGTGCCAGCAGCTTAGCGGCAGGTGAAGCTTTCTTT. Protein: CASSLAAGEAFF.

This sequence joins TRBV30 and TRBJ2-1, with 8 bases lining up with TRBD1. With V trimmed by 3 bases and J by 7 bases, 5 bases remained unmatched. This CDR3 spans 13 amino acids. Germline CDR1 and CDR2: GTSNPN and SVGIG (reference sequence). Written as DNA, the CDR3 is TGTGCCTGGAGATGGACAGGGTATAATGAGCAGTTCTTC. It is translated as CAWRWTGYNEQFF.

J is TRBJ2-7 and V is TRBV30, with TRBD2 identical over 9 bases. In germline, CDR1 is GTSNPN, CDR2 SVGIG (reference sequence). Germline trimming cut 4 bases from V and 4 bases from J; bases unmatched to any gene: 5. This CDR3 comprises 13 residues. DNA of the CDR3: TGTGCCTGGACTAGCGGGAATACTTACGAGCAGTACTTC. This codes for CAWTSGNTYEQYF.

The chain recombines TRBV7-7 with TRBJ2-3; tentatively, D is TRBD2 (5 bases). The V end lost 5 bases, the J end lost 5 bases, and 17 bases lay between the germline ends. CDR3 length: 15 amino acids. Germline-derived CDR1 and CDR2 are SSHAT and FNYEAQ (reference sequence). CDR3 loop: CASSPSGYGGDTQYF. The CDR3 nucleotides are TGTGCCAGCAGCCCTTCGGGGTACGGAGGAGATACGCAGTATTTT.

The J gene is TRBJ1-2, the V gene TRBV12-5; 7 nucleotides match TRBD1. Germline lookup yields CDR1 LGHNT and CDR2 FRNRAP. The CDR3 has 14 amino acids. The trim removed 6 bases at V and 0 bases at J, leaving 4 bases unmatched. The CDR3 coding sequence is TGTGCTAGTGGCTTAGGGACAGCTAACTATGGCTACACCTTC. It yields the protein CASGLGTANYGYTF. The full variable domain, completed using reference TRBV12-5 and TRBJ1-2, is DARVTQTPRHKVTEMGQEVTMRCQPILGHNTVFWYRQTMMQGLELLAYFRNRAPLDDSGMPKDRFSAEMPDATLATLKIQPSEPRDSAVYFCASGLGTANYGYTFGSGTRLTVV.

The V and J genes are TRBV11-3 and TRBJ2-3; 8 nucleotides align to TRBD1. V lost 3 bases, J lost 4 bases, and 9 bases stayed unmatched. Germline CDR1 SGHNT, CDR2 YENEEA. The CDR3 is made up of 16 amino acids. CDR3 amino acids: CASSFNQGAWADTQYF. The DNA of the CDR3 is TGTGCCAGCAGCTTCAACCAGGGGGCTTGGGCAGATACGCAGTATTTT.

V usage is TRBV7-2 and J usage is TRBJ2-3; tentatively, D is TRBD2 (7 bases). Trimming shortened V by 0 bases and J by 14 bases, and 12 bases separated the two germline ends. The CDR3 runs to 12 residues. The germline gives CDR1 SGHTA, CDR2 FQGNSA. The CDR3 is CASSLAGRGWYF. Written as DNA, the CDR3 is TGTGCCAGCAGCTTAGCGGGGAGGGGGTGGTATTTT.

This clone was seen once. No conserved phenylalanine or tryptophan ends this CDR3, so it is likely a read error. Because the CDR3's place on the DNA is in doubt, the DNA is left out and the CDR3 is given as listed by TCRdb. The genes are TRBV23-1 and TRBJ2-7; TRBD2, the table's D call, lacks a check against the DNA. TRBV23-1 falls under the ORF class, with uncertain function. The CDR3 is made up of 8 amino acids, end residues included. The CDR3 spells CASSHLAP.

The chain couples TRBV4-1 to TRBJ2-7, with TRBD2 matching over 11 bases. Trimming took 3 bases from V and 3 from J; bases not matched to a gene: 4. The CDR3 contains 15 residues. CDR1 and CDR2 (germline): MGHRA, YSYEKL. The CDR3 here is CASSQGLADGYEQYF. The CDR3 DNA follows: TGCGCCAGCAGCCAGGGACTAGCGGATGGCTACGAGCAGTACTTC.

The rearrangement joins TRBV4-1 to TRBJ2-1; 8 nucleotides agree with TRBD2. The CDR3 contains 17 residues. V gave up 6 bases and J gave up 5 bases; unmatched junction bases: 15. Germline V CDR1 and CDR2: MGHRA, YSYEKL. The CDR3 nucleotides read TGCGCCAGCAGACAAACTACCCTTCGCGGGAGGAACAATGAGCAGTTCTTC. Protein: CASRQTTLRGRNNEQFF.

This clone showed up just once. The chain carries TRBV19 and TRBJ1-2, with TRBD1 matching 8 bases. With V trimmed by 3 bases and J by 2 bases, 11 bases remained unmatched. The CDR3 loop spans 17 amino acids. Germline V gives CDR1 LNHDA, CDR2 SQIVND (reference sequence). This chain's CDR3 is CASSIPLPGQDNYGYTF. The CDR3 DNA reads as TGTGCCAGTAGTATCCCGCTTCCGGGACAGGACAACTATGGCTACACCTTC.

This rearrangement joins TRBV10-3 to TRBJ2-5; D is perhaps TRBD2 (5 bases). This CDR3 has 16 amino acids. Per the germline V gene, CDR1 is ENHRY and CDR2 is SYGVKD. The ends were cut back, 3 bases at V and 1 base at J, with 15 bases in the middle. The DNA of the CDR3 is TGTGCCATCAGTGATAAAGTTAGCGCGCTCCAAGAGACCCAGTACTTC. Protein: CAISDKVSALQETQYF.

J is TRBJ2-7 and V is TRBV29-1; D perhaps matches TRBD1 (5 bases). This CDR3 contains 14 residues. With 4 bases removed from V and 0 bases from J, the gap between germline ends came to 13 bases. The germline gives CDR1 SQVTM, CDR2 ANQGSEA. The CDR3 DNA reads TGCAGCGTTGCATCTGGGGCAAACTCCTACGAGCAGTACTTC. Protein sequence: CSVASGANSYEQYF.